This T cell receptor beta chain comes out of a study of CD8 T cells in ankylosing spondylitis. MiXCR, applied by TCRdb to the 5' RACE reads, yields one record per CDR3 protein. The repertoire holds just over 350,000 distinct CDR3 sequences, roughly 20% seen once, with around 13% in the top ten. The CDR3 runs 14 residues. Trimming removed 1 base from V and 6 bases from J, with 13 bases in between. The germline V gene has CDR1 MDHEN and CDR2 SYDVKM. In its sample, this clonotype was seen a few times. Its antigen is unknown. Overall study findings and caveats: Disease-linked clones had a CD8+ phenotype and relatively low frequency in peripheral blood.

This chain joins TRBV28 and TRBJ2-7; tentatively, D is TRBD1 (6 bases). This receptor was taken from a male donor with ankylosing spondylitis or in good health (not recorded which). The material sequenced was blood, either unsorted or a sorted T cell fraction (not recorded which). CDR3 nucleotides: TGTGCCAGCAGTTTATTGTCAGGGGTCGGCGAGCAGTACTTC. This encodes CASSLLSGVGEQYF.